The rows below give T cell receptor beta chains drawn from one sample of a study of CD8+CD57+ T cells in acquired aplastic anemia. MiXCR was run by TCRdb on the reads, yielding one entry per CDR3 protein. Among more than 100,000 distinct CDR3 sequences listed, roughly two fifths were seen once. Material for sequencing was sorted CD4+, CD8+, or CD8+CD57+ T cells (not recorded which) from PBMCs. The receptors here all came from a human donor in good health, serving as a control. The CDR3 runs from the conserved cysteine through the conserved F or W. A D gene is named only where the DNA matches it firmly. Clone size is not always given. Where it is, it says once, few, many or a class for expanded clones.

J,size,D,V,DNA,CDR3
TRBJ2-1,many,NA,TRBV6-4,TGTGCCAGCAGCTCAAGGGGGGGTTCGGATGAGCAGTTCTTC,CASSSRGGSDEQFF
TRBJ2-5,few,NA,TRBV30,TGTGCCTGGACCACTACTCGCGGACCCCAAGAGACCCAGTACTTC,CAWTTTRGPQETQYF
TRBJ1-1,many,TRBD1,TRBV6-1,TGTGCCAGCAGCCGAGGACAGGGAACGTTGAACACTGAAGCTTTCTTT,CASSRGQGTLNTEAFF
TRBJ1-6,many,NA,TRBV19,TGTGCCAGTAGTATTTACACCTATAATTCACCCCTCCACTTT,CASSIYTYNSPLHF
TRBJ2-7,NA,TRBD2,TRBV11-2,TGTGCCAGCAGCTTAGGGACTAGCGGGGGGAGGACCTACGAGCAGTACTTC,CASSLGTSGGRTYEQYF
TRBJ2-1,NA,NA,TRBV18,TGTGCCAGCTCCAAGACCCAGGGGATGGAGCAATTCTTC,CASSKTQGMEQFF
TRBJ2-2,NA,NA,TRBV11-1,TGTGCCAGCAGCTTAGTTAGGTCGTTGGGACAGGGACTAGGGCACACCGGGGAGCTGTTTTTT,CASSLVRSLGQGLGHTGELFF
TRBJ2-7,NA,TRBD2,TRBV20-1,TGCAGTGCGGGGCGGGGGAGCTCCTACGAGCAGTACTTC,CSAGRGSSYEQYF
TRBJ2-1,NA,NA,TRBV29-1,TGCAGCGTTGATCAGGCGCAGGCGAAGCAGTTCTTC,CSVDQAQAKQFF
TRBJ1-1,NA,NA,TRBV6-2/TRBV6-3,TGTGCCAGCAGTTACGGGGGGGTGAACACTGAAGCTTTCTTT,CASSYGGVNTEAFF
TRBJ1-6,NA,NA,TRBV10-3,TGTGCCATCAGGGCCGGGACGGATAATTCACCCCTCCACTTT,CAIRAGTDNSPLHF
TRBJ1-3,few,NA,TRBV6-5,TGTGCCAGCAGTTACTCTGGCACGGAGGCCATATATTTT,CASSYSGTEAIYF
TRBJ1-2,NA,NA,TRBV24-1,TGTGCCACCAGTCCCCCTCACTCACACTACACCTTC,CATSPPHSHYTF
TRBJ1-2,NA,NA,TRBV7-9,TGTGCCAGCAGCCTCATAATAGGGGGTAACTATGGCTACGCCTTC,CASSLIIGGNYGYAF
TRBJ2-4,many,NA,TRBV27,TGTGCCAGCAGTTTATCGGTCAAAAACATTCAGTACTTC,CASSLSVKNIQYF
TRBJ2-7,many,NA,TRBV5-1,TGCGCCAGCAGCTCCCGGGGGGCCCACGAGCAGTACTTC,CASSSRGAHEQYF
TRBJ2-7,NA,TRBD1,TRBV20-1,TGCAGTGCTAGCCTCCGACAGGGACCTCTATACGAGCAGTACTTC,CSASLRQGPLYEQYF
TRBJ2-5,many,NA,TRBV10-3,TGTGCCATCAGCACCGCAGAGACCCAGTACTTC,CAISTAETQYF
TRBJ2-3,many,NA,TRBV6-5,TGTGCCAGCAGTTACGCGTTGCGGACGGCGGCAGATACGCAGTATTTT,CASSYALRTAADTQYF
TRBJ1-1,few,NA,TRBV20-1,TGCAGTGCTATAATCCCCGGACAGCGGGTTTCTGGAGCTTTCTTT,CSAIIPGQRVSGAFF
TRBJ2-5,many,NA,TRBV19,TGTGCCAGTAGTATCAGAGGGCGGGGAGGCTGGGAGACCCAGTACTTC,CASSIRGRGGWETQYF
TRBJ1-2,NA,NA,TRBV19,TGTGCCAGTAGTCTAAGAGGGGGAATGACGGGCTACACCTTC,CASSLRGGMTGYTF
TRBJ1-4,NA,NA,TRBV15,TGTGCCACCAGCAGAGGAGGGGGATCAACTAATGAAAAACTGTTTTTT,CATSRGGGSTNEKLFF
TRBJ1-2,once,NA,TRBV28,TGTGCCAGCAGTTCTGGACAGTCGGGGGGCTATGGCTACACCTTC,CASSSGQSGGYGYTF
TRBJ2-7,NA,NA,TRBV20-1,TGCAGTGCTTTGGTTGCCTACGAGCAGTACTTC,CSALVAYEQYF
TRBJ1-2,NA,NA,TRBV10-1,TGCGCCAGCAGATCGACAGCTGGCTACACCTTC,CASRSTAGYTF
TRBJ1-2,NA,NA,TRBV29-1,TGCAGCGCGCCTGAGAGGGACGACTATGGCTACACCTTC,CSAPERDDYGYTF
TRBJ1-6,NA,NA,TRBV2,TGTGCCAGCAGTCCGGGTGACAGTAATAATTCACCCCTCCACTTT,CASSPGDSNNSPLHF
TRBJ1-6,many,NA,TRBV6-2/TRBV6-3,TGTGCCAGCAGTTACCCCCCAAAGGGGTCCCATAATTCACCCCTCCACTTT,CASSYPPKGSHNSPLHF
TRBJ1-1,NA,NA,TRBV2,TGTGCCAGCAGTGAGTGGGCAGTGACCACTGAAGCTTTCTTT,CASSEWAVTTEAFF
TRBJ2-1,many,TRBD1,TRBV19,TGTGCCAGTAGTAGGACGGGACAGGGTAGCGGCAATGAGCAGTTCTTC,CASSRTGQGSGNEQFF
TRBJ1-6,NA,NA,TRBV18,TGTGCCAGCTCACCGGCAGGGTATTCACCCCTCCACTTT,CASSPAGYSPLHF
TRBJ1-2,many,NA,TRBV11-3,TGTGCCAGCAGCTTAGAGGGTAGGGCACATGGCTACACCTTC,CASSLEGRAHGYTF
TRBJ2-3,many,NA,TRBV19,TGTGCCAGTAGTGACACAGGGACAGATACGCAGTATTTT,CASSDTGTDTQYF
TRBJ2-5,many,NA,TRBV5-1,TGCGCCAGCAGGTCGGGCGGGATGTCAGAGACCCAGTACTTC,CASRSGGMSETQYF
TRBJ2-5,NA,NA,TRBV7-3,TGTGCCAGCAGCTCGTCGGGGGCAGAGACCCAGTACTTC,CASSSSGAETQYF
TRBJ2-1,NA,TRBD1,TRBV15,TGTGCCACCAGCACCAAACGGGACAGGGCCTACAATGAGCAGTTCTTC,CATSTKRDRAYNEQFF
TRBJ2-7,many,NA,TRBV10-3,TGTGCCATCAGTCAGGGGGCGGGGGAAGCCTACGAGCAGTACTTC,CAISQGAGEAYEQYF